The sequence of this TCR beta chain was determined in a study of cytomegalovirus exposure and HLA in healthy donors. Study as a whole: The study's early data release held approximately 91 million unique TCRs from HLA-typed donors.

Points from the study as a whole: Exclusion as indistinguishable affected some V segments, including TRBV6-2 and TRBV6-3.

13 Jbeta primers and 60 Vbeta primers were used for the PCR. TCRdb's table, derived via immunoSEQ multiplex PCR, lists solely in-frame clones and lacks some. The sample contains roughly 100,000 clones, roughly three fifths of which appear only once. These donors, healthy bone marrow donors, were studied. This clone has just a few counts. Its antigen is as yet unknown. Germline V CDR1 and CDR2: SEHNR, FQNEAQ (reference sequence). Trimming removed 6 bases at V and 0 bases at J, with 6 bases between. CDR3 length equals 13 residues. This receptor was taken from a human donor in good health. The sample consisted of PBMCs. V and J are TRBV7-9 and TRBJ1-3, with no clear D. The chain's CDR3 is CASSSSSGNTIYF. CDR3 DNA sequence: TGTGCCAGCAGTTCCTCCTCTGGAAACACCATATATTTT.